This section outlines one TCR beta chain sequence together with its context. Assay used: immunoSEQ multiplex PCR; TCRdb lists only in-frame clones, some missing. Of hundreds of thousands of clones listed, 89% are singletons. With 2 bases removed from V and 2 bases from J, the gap between germline ends came to 26 bases. The CDR3 contains 20 residues. The data were taken from a study of blood T cell repertoires in COVID-19. Study context: Some COVID-19 samples were acute and others convalescent; all came from the United States, Italy and Spain. PBMCs, B-cell-depleted T cells, or T cells were the source of the cDNA or gDNA that made up the material.

The specimen sequenced was peripheral blood. The receptor was isolated from a man aged 55 to 70 who had recovered from COVID-19. V and J are TRBV23-1 and TRBJ2-3; D might be TRBD1 (6 bases). TRBV23-1 is assigned to the ORF class and has an uncertain function. The CDR3 region is CASSQRSYRGHFENTDTQYF. CDR3 nucleotides: TGCGCCAGCAGTCAAAGGAGTTATAGGGGACACTTTGAAAACACAGATACGCAGTATTTT.